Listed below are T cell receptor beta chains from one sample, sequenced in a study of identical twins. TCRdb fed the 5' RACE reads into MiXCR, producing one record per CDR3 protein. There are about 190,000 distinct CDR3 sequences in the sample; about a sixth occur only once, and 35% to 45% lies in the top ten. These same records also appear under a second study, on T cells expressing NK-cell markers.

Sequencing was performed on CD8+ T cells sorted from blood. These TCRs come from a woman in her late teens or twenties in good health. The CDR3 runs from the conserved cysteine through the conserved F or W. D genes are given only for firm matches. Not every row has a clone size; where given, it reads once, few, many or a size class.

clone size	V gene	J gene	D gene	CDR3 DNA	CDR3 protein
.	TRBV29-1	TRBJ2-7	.	TGCAGCGTTGTGAGGGGCCCCTTCTACGAGCAGTACTTC	CSVVRGPFYEQYF
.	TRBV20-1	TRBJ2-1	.	TGCAGTGCTAGAGAATTGATAGACTACAATGAGCAGTTCTTC	CSARELIDYNEQFF
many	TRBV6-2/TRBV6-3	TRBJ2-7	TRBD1	TGTGCCAGCAGTTACTCCGGGACAGGGGGCTACGAGCAGTACTTC	CASSYSGTGGYEQYF
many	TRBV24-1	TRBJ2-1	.	TGTGCCACCAAGTCCCAGGGGGGCTTCTTAAATGTTCAGTTCTTC	CATKSQGGFLNVQFF
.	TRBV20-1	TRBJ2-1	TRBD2	TGCAGTGCTAGGGACCTAGCGGATAATACCTACAATGAGCAGTTCTTC	CSARDLADNTYNEQFF
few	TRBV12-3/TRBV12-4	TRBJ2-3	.	TGTGCCAGCAGGCTTGAGCCAGATACGCAGTATTTT	CASRLEPDTQYF
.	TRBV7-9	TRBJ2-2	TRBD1	TGTGCCAGCAGCCAAAGTCGGGACAGGGGGCTCGGGGAGCTGTTTTTT	CASSQSRDRGLGELFF
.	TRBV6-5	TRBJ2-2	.	TGTGCCAGCAGTTACTCTGGCGGACGGAACACCGGGGAGCTGTTTTTT	CASSYSGGRNTGELFF
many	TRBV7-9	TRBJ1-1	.	TGTGCCAGCAGCTCCCCCACCGCATTAGGAGATACTGAAGCTTTCTTT	CASSSPTALGDTEAFF
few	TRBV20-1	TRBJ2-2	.	TGCAGTGCTAGAGGGGAGGGGGATCACACCGGGGAGCTGTTTTTT	CSARGEGDHTGELFF
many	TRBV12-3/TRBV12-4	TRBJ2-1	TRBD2	TGTGCCAGCAGTTGGGCTAGCGGCTACAATGAGCAGTTCTTC	CASSWASGYNEQFF
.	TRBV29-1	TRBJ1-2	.	TGCAGCGCTCAAGATCCCTCTTCCTATGGCTACACCTTC	CSAQDPSSYGYTF
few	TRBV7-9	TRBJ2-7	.	TGTGCCAGCACCGCGGCGCCCTGCGAGCAGTACTTC	CASTAAPCEQYF
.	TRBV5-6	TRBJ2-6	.	TGTGCCAGCAGCTTGGGACAAAACGTCCTGACTTTC	CASSLGQNVLTF
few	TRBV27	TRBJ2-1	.	TGTGCCAGCAGAAAACTAGGATCTTACAATGAGCAGTTCTTC	CASRKLGSYNEQFF
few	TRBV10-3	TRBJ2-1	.	TGTGCCATCAGTGCGACCAGTTCCTACAATGAGCAGTTCTTC	CAISATSSYNEQFF
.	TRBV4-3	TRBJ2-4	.	TGCGCCAGCAGCCAAGGGCAGGGGAAAAACATTCAGTACTTC	CASSQGQGKNIQYF
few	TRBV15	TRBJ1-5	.	TGTGCCACCAGGCAGGGGAGTCAGCCCCAGCATTTT	CATRQGSQPQHF
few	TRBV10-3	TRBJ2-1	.	TGTGCCATCACAACTGGGAAAGGGACTGATAATGAGCAGTTCTTC	CAITTGKGTDNEQFF
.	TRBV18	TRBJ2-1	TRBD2	TGTGCCAGCTCACTTTTCGAACTAGCGTCCTTAAACCGCAATGAGCAGTTCTTC	CASSLFELASLNRNEQFF
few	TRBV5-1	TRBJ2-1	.	TGCGCCAGCAGCTTAGGGCTAGGTGATGAGCAGTTCTTC	CASSLGLGDEQFF
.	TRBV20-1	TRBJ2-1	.	TGCAGTGCTAGAGATCGGCCGGGGGACTTAGATGAGCAGTTCTTC	CSARDRPGDLDEQFF
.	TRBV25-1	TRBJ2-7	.	TGTGCCAGCATGGGGCAGATCTACGAGCAGTACTTC	CASMGQIYEQYF
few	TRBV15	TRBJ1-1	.	TGTGCCACCAGCAGGGGGGCGGGGAGGATGAACACTGAAGCTTTCTTT	CATSRGAGRMNTEAFF
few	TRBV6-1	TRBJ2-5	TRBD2	TGTGCCAGTGGCTTTCCCGGGACTAGCGGGAATAACCAAGAGACCCAGTACTTC	CASGFPGTSGNNQETQYF